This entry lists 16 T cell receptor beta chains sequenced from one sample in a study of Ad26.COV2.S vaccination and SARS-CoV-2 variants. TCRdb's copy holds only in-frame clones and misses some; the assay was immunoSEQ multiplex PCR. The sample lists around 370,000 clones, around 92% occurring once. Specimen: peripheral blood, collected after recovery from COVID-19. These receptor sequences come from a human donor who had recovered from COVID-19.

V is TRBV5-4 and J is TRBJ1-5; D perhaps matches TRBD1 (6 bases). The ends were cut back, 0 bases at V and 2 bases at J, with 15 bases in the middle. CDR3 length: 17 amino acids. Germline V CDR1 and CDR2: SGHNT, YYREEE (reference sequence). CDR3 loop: CASSLGGTGLGNQPQHF. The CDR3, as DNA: TGTGCCAGCAGCTTGGGGGGCACAGGGTTGGGCAATCAGCCCCAGCATTTT.

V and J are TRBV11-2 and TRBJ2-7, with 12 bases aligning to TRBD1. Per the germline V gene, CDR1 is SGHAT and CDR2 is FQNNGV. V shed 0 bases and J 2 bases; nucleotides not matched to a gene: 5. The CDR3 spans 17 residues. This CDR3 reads CASSLERGTGGAYEQYF. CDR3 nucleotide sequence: TGTGCCAGCAGCTTAGAGAGGGGGACAGGGGGCGCCTACGAGCAGTACTTC. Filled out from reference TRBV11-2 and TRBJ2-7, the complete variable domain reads EAGVAQSPRYKIIEKRQSVAFWCNPISGHATLYWYQQILGQGPKLLIQFQNNGVVDDSQLPKDRFSAERLKGVDSTLKIQPAKLEDSAVYLCASSLERGTGGAYEQYFGPGTRLTVT.

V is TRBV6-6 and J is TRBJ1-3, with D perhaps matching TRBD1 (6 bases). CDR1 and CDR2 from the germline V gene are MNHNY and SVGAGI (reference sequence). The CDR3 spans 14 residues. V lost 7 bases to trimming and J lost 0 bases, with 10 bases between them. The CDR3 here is CASTSQGSGNTIYF. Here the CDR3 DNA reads TGTGCCAGCACCTCACAGGGCTCTGGAAACACCATATATTTT.

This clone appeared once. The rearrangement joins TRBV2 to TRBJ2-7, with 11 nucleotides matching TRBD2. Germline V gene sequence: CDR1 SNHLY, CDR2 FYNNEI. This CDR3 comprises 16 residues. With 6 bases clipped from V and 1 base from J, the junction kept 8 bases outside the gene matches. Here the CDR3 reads CASRDRLAGRSYEQYF. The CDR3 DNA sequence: TGTGCCAGCAGGGATAGACTAGCGGGGCGTTCCTACGAGCAGTACTTC.

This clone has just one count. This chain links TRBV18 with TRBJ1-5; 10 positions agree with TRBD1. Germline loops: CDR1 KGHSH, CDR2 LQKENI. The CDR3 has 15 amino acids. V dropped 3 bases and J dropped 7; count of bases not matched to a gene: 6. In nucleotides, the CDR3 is TGTGCCAGCTCACCGACCGGGACAGGGGTCCAGCCCCAGCATTTT. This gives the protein CASSPTGTGVQPQHF. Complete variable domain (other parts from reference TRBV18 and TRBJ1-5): NAGVMQNPRHLVRRRGQEARLRCSPMKGHSHVYWYRQLPEEGLKFMVYLQKENIIDESGMPKERFSAEFPKEGPSILRIQQVVRGDSAAYFCASSPTGTGVQPQHFGDGTRLSIL.

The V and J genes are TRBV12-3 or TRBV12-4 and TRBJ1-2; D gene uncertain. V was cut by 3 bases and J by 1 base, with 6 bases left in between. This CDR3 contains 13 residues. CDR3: CASSLRLNYGYTF. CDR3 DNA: TGTGCCAGCAGTTTGCGTCTTAACTATGGCTACACCTTC.

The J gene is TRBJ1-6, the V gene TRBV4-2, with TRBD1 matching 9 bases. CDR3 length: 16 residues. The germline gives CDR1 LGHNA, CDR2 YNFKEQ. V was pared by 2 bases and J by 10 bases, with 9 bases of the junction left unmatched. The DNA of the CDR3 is TGTGCCAGCAGCCAAACCGGGACAGGGATGGGATCACCCCTCCACTTT. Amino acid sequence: CASSQTGTGMGSPLHF.

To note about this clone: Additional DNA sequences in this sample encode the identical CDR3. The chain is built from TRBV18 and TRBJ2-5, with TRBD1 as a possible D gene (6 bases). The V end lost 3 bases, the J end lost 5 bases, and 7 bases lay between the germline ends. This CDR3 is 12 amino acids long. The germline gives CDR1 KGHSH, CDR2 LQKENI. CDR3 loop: CASSPTGETQYF. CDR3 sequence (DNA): TGTGCCAGCTCACCCACAGGGGAGACCCAGTACTTC.

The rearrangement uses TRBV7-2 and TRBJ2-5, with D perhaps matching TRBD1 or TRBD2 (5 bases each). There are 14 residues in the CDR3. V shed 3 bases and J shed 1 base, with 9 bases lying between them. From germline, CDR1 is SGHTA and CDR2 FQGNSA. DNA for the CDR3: TGTGCCAGCAGCTTCGGTGGGGGCCAAGAGACCCAGTACTTC. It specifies CASSFGGGQETQYF. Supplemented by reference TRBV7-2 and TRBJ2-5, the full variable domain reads GAGVSQSPSNKVTEKGKDVELRCDPISGHTALYWYRQSLGQGLEFLIYFQGNSAPDKSGLPSDRFSAERTGGSVSTLTIQRTQQEDSAVYLCASSFGGGQETQYFGPGTRLLVL.

The CDR3 spells CASSLVLAGAEQFF. The CDR3 DNA is TGTGCCAGCAGCTTAGTACTAGCGGGGGCTGAGCAGTTCTTC. The chain couples TRBV7-8 to TRBJ2-1, with 11 bases lining up with TRBD2. CDR1 and CDR2 (germline): SGHVS, FQNEAQ. This CDR3 contains 14 residues. V lost 1 base, J lost 9 bases, and 2 bases stayed unmatched. Full variable domain (missing parts from reference TRBV7-8 and TRBJ2-1): GAGVSQSPRYKVAKRGQDVALRCDPISGHVSLFWYQQALGQGPEFLTYFQNEAQLDKSGLPSDRFFAERPEGSVSTLKIQRTQQEDSAVYLCASSLVLAGAEQFFGPGTRLTVL.

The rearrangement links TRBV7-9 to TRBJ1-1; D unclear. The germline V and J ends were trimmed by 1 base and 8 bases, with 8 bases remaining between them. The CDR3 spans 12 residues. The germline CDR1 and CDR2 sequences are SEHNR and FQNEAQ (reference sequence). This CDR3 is CASSLVGSEAFF. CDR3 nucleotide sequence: TGTGCCAGCAGCTTAGTCGGATCCGAAGCTTTCTTT.

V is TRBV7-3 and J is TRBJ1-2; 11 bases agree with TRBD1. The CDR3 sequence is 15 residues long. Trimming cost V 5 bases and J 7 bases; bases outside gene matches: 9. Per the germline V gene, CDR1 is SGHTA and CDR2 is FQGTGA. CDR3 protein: CASSERTGGVGGYTF. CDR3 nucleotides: TGTGCCAGCAGCGAGAGGACAGGGGGCGTAGGTGGCTACACCTTC.

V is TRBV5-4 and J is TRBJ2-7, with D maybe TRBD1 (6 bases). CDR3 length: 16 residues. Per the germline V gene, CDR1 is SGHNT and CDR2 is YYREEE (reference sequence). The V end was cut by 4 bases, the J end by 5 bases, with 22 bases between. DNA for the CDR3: TGTGCCAGCAGCCCTAATAGGGTAACAGGGATCCACGAGCAGTACTTC. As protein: CASSPNRVTGIHEQYF.

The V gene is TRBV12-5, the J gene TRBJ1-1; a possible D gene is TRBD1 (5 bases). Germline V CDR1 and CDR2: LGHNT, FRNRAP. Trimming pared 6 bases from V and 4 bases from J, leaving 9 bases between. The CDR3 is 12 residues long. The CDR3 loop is CASGGGTTEAFF. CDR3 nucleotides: TGTGCTAGTGGCGGGGGGACCACTGAAGCTTTCTTT.

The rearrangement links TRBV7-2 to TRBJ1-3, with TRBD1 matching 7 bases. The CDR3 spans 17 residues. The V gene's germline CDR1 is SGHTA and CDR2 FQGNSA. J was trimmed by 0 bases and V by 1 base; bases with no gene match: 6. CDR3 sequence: CASSLGRQGFSGNTIYF. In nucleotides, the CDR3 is TGTGCCAGCAGCTTAGGGCGACAGGGTTTCTCTGGAAACACCATATATTTT. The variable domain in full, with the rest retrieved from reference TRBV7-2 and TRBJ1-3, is GAGVSQSPSNKVTEKGKDVELRCDPISGHTALYWYRQSLGQGLEFLIYFQGNSAPDKSGLPSDRFSAERTGGSVSTLTIQRTQQEDSAVYLCASSLGRQGFSGNTIYFGEGSWLTVV.

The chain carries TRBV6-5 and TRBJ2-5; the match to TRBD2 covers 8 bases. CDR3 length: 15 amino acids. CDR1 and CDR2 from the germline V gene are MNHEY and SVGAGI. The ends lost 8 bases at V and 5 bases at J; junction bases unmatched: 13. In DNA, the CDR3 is TGTGCCAGCCCCCCGGGCGGGGGGAATTCGGAGACCCAGTACTTC. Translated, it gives CASPPGGGNSETQYF.